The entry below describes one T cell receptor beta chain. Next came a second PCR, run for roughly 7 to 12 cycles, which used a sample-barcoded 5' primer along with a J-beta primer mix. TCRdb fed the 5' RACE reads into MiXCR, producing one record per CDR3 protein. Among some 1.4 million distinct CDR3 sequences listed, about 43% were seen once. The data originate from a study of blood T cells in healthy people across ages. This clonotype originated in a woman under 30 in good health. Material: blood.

This CDR3 is CAARPGGAYNEQFF. CDR3 DNA: TGTGCCGCTCGACCGGGGGGGGCCTACAATGAGCAGTTCTTC. The V call is TRBV27, the J call TRBJ2-1, with TRBD2 identical over 8 bases. CDR1 MNHEY and CDR2 SMNVEV come from the germline V gene (reference sequence). The CDR3 spans 14 residues. V gave up 11 bases and J gave up 2 bases; unmatched junction bases: 8.